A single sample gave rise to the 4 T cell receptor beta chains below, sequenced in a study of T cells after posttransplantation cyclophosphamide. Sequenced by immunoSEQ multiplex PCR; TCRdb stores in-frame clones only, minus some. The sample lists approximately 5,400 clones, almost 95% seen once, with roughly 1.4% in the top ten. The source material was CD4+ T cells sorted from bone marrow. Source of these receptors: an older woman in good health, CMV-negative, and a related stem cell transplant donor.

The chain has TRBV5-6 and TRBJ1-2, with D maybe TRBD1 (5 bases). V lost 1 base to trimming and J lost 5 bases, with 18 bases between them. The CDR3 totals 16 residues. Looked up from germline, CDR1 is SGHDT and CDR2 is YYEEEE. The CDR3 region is CASSLKAQDKRYGYTF. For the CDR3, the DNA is TGTGCCAGCAGCTTGAAAGCTCAGGACAAGAGATATGGCTACACCTTC.

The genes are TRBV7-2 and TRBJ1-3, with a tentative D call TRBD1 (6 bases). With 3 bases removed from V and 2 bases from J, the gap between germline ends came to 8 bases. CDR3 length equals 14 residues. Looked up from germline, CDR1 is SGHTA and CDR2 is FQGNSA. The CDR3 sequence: CASSFGTTGNTIYF. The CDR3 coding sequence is TGTGCCAGCAGCTTCGGGACAACTGGAAACACCATATATTTT.

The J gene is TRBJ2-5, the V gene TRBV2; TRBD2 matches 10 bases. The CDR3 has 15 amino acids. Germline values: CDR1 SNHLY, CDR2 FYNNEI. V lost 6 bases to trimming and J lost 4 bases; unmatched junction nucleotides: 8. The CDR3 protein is CASRSPTSGSETQYF. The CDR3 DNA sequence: TGTGCCAGCAGGTCCCCGACTAGCGGGTCAGAGACCCAGTACTTC.

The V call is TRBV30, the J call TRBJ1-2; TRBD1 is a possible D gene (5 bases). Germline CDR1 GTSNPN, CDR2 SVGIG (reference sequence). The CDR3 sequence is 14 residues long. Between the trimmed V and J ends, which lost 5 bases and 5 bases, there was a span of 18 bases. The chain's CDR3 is CAWGQGGARYGYTF. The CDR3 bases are TGTGCCTGGGGTCAGGGAGGCGCAAGGTATGGCTACACCTTC.